These 3 T cell receptor beta chains originate from one sample sequenced in a study of post-analysis software for immune sequencing data (dated by TCRdb to about 2015). Overall study results and their limits: Patients showed significantly higher frequencies than controls for about five TRBV segments, among them TRBV5-6, TRBV5-1 and TRBV20-1.

The library came from PCR. This sample was sequenced with an Illumina HiSeq 2500. To reduce PCR and sequencing biases, unique molecular identifiers were built into the TCR beta cDNA libraries. TCRdb reprocessing: public reads trimmed at Q25 with fastp, clones called with MiXCR, in-frame beta chains kept. CDR3 protein sequences are deduplicated, and each keeps its most common genes and DNA. A total of about 820,000 distinct CDR3 sequences appear in this sample, 53% of them only once. The top ten hold approximately 4.5% of the sample. Their antigen targets remain unknown. Sequenced: blood. These receptors originate from a girl aged 10-17 years with multiple sclerosis.

This sequence joins TRBV12-3 or TRBV12-4 and TRBJ2-1; D may match TRBD1 or TRBD2 (6 bases each). The CDR3 runs to 14 residues. V shed 9 bases and J shed 5 bases, with 17 bases lying between them. CDR3 coding DNA: TGTGCCAGTGGGGGGCGAGCGACTAACAATGAGCAGTTCTTC. It encodes CASGGRATNNEQFF.

CDR3 region: CASRERQGGGYTF. The CDR3 DNA reads TGCGCCAGCAGGGAGCGGCAGGGAGGTGGCTACACCTTC. V is TRBV10-2 and J is TRBJ1-2; a weak D match, TRBD1 (5 bases). V shed 6 bases and J shed 7 bases, with 15 bases lying between them. CDR1 WSHSY and CDR2 SAAADI come from the germline V gene. The CDR3 is made up of 13 amino acids.

The chain employs TRBV3-1 and TRBJ2-5; D is undetermined. Deletions cut 4 bases from V and 5 bases from J, with 17 bases between. CDR3 size: 15 residues. In germline, CDR1 is LGHDT, CDR2 YNNKEL (reference sequence). The CDR3 DNA follows: TGTGCCAGCAGCCGAACCTTCGGCGTCGTGGAGACCCAGTACTTC. Encoded protein: CASSRTFGVVETQYF.